This TCR beta chain comes out of a study of Ad26.COV2.S vaccination and SARS-CoV-2 variants. Whole-study results and caveats: Reportedly, spike-specific CD8+ and CD4+ T cell responses achieved substantial breadth once vaccination had taken place.

Clones were sequenced by immunoSEQ multiplex PCR, and TCRdb holds only the in-frame ones, with some missing. This sample yields roughly 350,000 clones, of which over 75% are seen a single time; about 3.4% belongs to the top ten. With respect to this clone: Its antigen is not identified.

This sample's treatment: around 19 received Ad26.COV2.S at low or high dose, single or two shots; about 5 received placebo; per-sample allocation not given. It was on day 63 after the first vaccine or placebo injection that samples were taken. The germline V and J ends were trimmed by 6 bases and 5 bases, with 19 bases remaining between them. This CDR3 has 15 amino acids. The V gene's germline CDR1 is KGHSH and CDR2 LQKENI. The sample in question was peripheral blood, obtained in a trial of Ad26.COV2.S vaccine versus placebo. The receptor was isolated from a person aged 18-65 years who received the Ad26.COV2.S COVID-19 vaccine or a placebo. The chain recombines TRBV18 with TRBJ1-1; D unresolved. The DNA for the CDR3 is TGTGCCAGCTCCCATGACCTCCGTCGGGGTACTGAAGCTTTCTTT. Translation: CASSHDLRRGTEAFF.